This TCR beta chain appears in the sequencing data of a study of blood T cell repertoires in COVID-19. Study context: From the United States, Italy and Spain came samples of acute and convalescent COVID-19. T cells, B-cell-depleted T cells, or PBMCs supplied cDNA or gDNA.

Here immunoSEQ multiplex PCR was the method, and the copy in TCRdb shows in-frame clones only, minus some. The data contain about 370,000 clones, 89% of them singletons. Trimming stripped 2 bases from V and 0 bases from J, with 16 bases between. The CDR3 loop spans 17 amino acids. From germline, CDR1 is KGHSH and CDR2 LQKENI. The chain combines TRBV18 with TRBJ1-1; no firm D call. Input material: PBMCs or T cells enriched from blood (not recorded which). The source is a woman aged 25 to 39 who had recovered from COVID-19. CDR3 nucleotides: TGTGCCAGCTCACCATTTATCAAGGGAGGGATGAACACTGAAGCTTTCTTT. The encoded protein is CASSPFIKGGMNTEAFF.